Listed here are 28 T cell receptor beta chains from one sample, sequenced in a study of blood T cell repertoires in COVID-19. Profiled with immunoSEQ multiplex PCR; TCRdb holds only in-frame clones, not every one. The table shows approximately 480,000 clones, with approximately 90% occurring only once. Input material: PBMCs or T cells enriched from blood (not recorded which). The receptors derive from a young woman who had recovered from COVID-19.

The CDR3 DNA reads as TGTGCCTGGAGTGTACGTTGGCGGCTAGCGGGGGGGAGCGAGCAGTACTTC. Amino acid sequence: CAWSVRWRLAGGSEQYF. The rearrangement joins TRBV30 to TRBJ2-7, with 12 bases aligning to TRBD2. There are 17 residues in the CDR3. In germline, CDR1 is GTSNPN, CDR2 SVGIG (reference sequence). J lost 6 bases, V lost 0 bases, and 12 bases had no gene match.

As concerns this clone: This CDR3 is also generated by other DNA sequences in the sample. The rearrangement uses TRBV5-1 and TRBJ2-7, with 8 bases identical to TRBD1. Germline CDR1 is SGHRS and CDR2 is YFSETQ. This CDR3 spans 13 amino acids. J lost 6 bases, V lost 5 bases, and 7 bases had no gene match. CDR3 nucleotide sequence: TGCGCCAGCAGTCTGGACAGGGAAGGCGAGCAGTACTTC. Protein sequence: CASSLDREGEQYF.

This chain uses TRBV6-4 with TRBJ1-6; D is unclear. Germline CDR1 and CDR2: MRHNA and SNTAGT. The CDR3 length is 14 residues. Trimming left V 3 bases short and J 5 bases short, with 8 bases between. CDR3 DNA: TGTGCCAGCAGTGATGAGGGCCATAATTCACCCCTCCACTTT. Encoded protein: CASSDEGHNSPLHF.

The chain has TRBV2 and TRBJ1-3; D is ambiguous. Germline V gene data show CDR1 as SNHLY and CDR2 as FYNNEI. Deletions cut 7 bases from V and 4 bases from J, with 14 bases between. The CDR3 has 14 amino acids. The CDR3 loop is CASKEFLTGNTIYF. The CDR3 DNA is TGTGCCAGCAAAGAGTTTTTAACCGGAAACACCATATATTTT.

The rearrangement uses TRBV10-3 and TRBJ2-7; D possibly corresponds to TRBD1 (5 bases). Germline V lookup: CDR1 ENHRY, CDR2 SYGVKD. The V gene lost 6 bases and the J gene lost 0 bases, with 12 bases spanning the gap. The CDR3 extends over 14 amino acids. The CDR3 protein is CAIRSTAPSYEQYF. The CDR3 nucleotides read TGTGCCATCAGATCGACAGCCCCCTCCTACGAGCAGTACTTC.

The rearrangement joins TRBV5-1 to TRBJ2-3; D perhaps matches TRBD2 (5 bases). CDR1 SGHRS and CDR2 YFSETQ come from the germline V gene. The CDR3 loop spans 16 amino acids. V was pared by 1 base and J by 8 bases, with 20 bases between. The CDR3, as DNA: TGCGCCAGCAGCTTGTCCCCGGACTCCTCTAAAACTACGCAGTATTTT. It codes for CASSLSPDSSKTTQYF. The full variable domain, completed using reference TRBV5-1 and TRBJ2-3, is KAGVTQTPRYLIKTRGQQVTLSCSPISGHRSVSWYQQTPGQGLQFLFEYFSETQRNKGNFPGRFSGRQFSNSRSEMNVSTLELGDSALYLCASSLSPDSSKTTQYFGPGTRLTVL.

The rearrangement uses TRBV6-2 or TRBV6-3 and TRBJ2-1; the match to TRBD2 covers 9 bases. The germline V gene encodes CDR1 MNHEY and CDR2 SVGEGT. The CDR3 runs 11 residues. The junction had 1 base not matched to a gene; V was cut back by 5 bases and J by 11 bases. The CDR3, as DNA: TGTGCCAGCAGTCTAGCGGGGAAGCAGTTCTTC. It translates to CASSLAGKQFF.

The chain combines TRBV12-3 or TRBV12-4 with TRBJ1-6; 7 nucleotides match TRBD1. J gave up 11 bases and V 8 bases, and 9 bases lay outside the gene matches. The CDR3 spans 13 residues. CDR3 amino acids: CASVQGVGAPLHF. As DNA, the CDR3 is TGTGCCAGCGTCCAGGGGGTTGGGGCACCCCTCCACTTT.

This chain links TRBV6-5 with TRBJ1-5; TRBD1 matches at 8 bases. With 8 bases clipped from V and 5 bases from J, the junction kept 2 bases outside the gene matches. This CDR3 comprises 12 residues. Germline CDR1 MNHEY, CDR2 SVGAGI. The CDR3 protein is CASLQGDQPQHF. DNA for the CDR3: TGTGCCAGCTTACAGGGGGATCAGCCCCAGCATTTT.

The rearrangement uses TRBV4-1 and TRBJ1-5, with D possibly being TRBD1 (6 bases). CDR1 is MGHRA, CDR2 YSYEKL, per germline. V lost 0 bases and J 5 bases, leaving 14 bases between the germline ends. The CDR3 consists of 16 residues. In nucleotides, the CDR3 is TGCGCCAGCAGCCAAGAAAGGCAGGGGTCATATCAGCCCCAGCATTTT. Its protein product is CASSQERQGSYQPQHF.

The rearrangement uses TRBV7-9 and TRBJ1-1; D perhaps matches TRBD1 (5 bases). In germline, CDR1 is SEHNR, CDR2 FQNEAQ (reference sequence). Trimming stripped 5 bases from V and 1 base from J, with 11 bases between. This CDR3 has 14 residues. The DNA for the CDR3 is TGTGCCAGCAGCCCTTTACAGGCGAACACTGAAGCTTTCTTT. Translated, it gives CASSPLQANTEAFF. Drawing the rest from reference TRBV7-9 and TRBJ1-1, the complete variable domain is DTGVSQNPRHKITKRGQNVTFRCDPISEHNRLYWYRQTLGQGPEFLTYFQNEAQLEKSRLLSDRFSAERPKGSFSTLEIQRTEQGDSAMYLCASSPLQANTEAFFGQGTRLTVV.

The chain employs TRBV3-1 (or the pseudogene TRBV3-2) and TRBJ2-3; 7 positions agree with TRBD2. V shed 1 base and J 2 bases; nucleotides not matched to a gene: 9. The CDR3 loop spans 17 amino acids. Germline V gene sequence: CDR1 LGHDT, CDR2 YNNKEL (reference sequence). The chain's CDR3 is CASSQVVRGEYTDTQYF. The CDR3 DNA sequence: TGTGCCAGCAGCCAAGTGGTCCGGGGGGAATACACAGATACGCAGTATTTT.

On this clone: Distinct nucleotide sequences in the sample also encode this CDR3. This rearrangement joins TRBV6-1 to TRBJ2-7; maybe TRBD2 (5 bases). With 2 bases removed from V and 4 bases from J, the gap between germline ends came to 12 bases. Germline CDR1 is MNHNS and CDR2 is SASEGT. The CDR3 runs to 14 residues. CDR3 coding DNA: TGTGCCAGCAGTGAAAAGGGAAGAGGGTACGAGCAGTACTTC. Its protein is CASSEKGRGYEQYF.

In DNA form, the CDR3 reads TGTGCCAGCAGCCAAGATCTAGGAGGGGCTGGCTACACCTTC. This codes for CASSQDLGGAGYTF. The J gene is TRBJ1-2, the V gene TRBV3-1 (or the pseudogene TRBV3-2), with D possibly TRBD1 on 5 matching bases. Germline V gives CDR1 LGHDT, CDR2 YNNKEL (reference sequence). V shed 0 bases and J shed 7 bases, with 12 bases lying between them. This CDR3 is 14 amino acids long.

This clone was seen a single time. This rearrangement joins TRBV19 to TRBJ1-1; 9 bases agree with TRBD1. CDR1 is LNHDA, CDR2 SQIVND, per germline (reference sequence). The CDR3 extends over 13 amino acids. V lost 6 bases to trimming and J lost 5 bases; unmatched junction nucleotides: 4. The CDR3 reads CASSGTGQTEAFF. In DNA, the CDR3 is TGTGCCAGTAGCGGGACAGGGCAGACTGAAGCTTTCTTT.

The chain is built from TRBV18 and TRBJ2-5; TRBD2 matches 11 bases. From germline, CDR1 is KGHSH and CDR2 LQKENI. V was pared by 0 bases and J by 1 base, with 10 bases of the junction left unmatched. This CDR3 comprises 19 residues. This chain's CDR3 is CASSPPPGLAGGLQETQYF. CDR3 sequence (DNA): TGTGCCAGCTCACCACCGCCCGGTCTAGCGGGGGGCCTCCAAGAGACCCAGTACTTC.

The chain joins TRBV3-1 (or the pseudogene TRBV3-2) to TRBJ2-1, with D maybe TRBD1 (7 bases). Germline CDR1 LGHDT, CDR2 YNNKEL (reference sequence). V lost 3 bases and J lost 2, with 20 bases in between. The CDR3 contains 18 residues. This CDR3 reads CASSHRGASEATYNEQFF. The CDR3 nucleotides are TGTGCCAGCAGCCACAGGGGGGCCTCTGAAGCGACCTACAATGAGCAGTTCTTC.

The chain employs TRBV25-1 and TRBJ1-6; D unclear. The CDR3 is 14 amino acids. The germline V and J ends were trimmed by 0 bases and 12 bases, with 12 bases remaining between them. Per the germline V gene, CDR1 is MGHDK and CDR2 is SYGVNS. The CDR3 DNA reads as TGTGCCAGCAGTGAATACGGGAGACTGGGACCCCTCCACTTT. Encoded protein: CASSEYGRLGPLHF. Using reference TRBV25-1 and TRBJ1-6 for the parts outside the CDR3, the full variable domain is EADIYQTPRYLVIGTGKKITLECSQTMGHDKMYWYQQDPGMELHLIHYSYGVNSTEKGDLSSESTVSRIRTEHFPLTLESARPSHTSQYLCASSEYGRLGPLHFGNGTRLTVT.

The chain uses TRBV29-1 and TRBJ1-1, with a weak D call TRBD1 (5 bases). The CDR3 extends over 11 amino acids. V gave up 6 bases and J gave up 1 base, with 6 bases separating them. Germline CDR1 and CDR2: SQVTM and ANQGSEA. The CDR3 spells CSVTENTEAFF. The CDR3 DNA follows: TGCAGCGTGACAGAGAACACTGAAGCTTTCTTT.

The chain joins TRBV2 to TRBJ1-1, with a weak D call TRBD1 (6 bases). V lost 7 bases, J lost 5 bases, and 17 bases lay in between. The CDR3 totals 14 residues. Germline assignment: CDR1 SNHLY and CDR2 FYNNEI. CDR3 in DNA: TGTGCCAGCACCCGGGACACCCTTGGGACTGAAGCTTTCTTT. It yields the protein CASTRDTLGTEAFF. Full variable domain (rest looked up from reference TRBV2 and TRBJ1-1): EPEVTQTPSHQVTQMGQEVILRCVPISNHLYFYWYRQILGQKVEFLVSFYNNEISEKSEIFDDQFSVERPDGSNFTLKIRSTKLEDSAMYFCASTRDTLGTEAFFGQGTRLTVV.

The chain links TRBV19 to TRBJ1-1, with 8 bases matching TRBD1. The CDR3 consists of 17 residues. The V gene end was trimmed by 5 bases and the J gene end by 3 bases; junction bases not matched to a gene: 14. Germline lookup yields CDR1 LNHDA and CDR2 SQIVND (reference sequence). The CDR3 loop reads CASSGPAGGLPDTEAFF. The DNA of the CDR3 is TGTGCCAGTAGTGGACCGGCAGGGGGCTTGCCCGACACTGAAGCTTTCTTT.

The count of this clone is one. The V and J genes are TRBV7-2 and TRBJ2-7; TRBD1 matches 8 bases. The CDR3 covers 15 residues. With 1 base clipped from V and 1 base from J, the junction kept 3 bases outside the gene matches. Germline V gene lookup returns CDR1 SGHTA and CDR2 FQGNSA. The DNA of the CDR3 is TGTGCCAGCAGCTTAGAGTGGACAGGGTCCTACGAGCAGTACTTC. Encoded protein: CASSLEWTGSYEQYF.

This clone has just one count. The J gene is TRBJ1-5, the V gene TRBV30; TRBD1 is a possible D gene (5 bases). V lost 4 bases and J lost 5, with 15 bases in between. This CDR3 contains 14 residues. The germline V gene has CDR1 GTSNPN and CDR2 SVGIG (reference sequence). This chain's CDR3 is CAWKEVSGHQPQHF. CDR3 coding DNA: TGTGCCTGGAAGGAAGTTTCAGGGCATCAGCCCCAGCATTTT.

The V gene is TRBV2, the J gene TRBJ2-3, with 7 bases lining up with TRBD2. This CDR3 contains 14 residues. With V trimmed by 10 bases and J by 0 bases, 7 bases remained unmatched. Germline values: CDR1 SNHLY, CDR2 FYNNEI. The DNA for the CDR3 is TGTGCCATCAAGCGGGGCGTTAGCACAGATACGCAGTATTTT. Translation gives CAIKRGVSTDTQYF.

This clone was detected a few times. In DNA form, the CDR3 reads TGTGCCAGCAGTCCCAGGGGGGAGAATGAAAAACTGTTTTTT. It is translated as CASSPRGENEKLFF. This chain links TRBV28 with TRBJ1-4; TRBD1 aligns across 7 bases. CDR3 length: 14 residues. The V gene end was trimmed by 5 bases and the J gene end by 5 bases; junction bases not matched to a gene: 5. Germline CDR1 and CDR2: MDHEN and SYDVKM.

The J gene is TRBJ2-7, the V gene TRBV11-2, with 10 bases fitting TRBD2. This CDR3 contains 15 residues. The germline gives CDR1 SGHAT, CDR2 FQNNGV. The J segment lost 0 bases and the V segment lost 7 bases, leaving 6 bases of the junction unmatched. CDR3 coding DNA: TGTGCCAGCATCGACCTAGCGGGGGCCTCCTACGAGCAGTACTTC. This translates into CASIDLAGASYEQYF.

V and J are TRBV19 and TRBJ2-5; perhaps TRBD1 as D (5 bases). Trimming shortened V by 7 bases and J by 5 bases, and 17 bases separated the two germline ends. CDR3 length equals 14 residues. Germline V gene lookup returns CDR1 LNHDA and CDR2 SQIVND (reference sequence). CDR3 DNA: TGTGCCAGTACCGACGATGGGGCCAGGGAGACCCAGTACTTC. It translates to CASTDDGARETQYF.

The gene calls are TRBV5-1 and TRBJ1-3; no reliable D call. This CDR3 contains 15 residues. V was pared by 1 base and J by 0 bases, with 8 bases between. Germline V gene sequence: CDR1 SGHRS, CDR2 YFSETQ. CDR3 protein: CASSLTAFSGNTIYF. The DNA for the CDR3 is TGCGCCAGCAGCTTGACAGCCTTCTCTGGAAACACCATATATTTT.